This TCR beta chain was documented in a study of response to subunit inactivated influenza vaccine. Whole-study results and caveats: It was the authors' suggestion that each seasonal influenza vaccination recruits few new T cells.

This CDR3 region has 15 residues. Between the trimmed V and J ends, which lost 3 bases and 4 bases, there was a span of 13 bases. One entry per CDR3 protein, called by TCRdb with MiXCR from the RT-PCR reads. The sample records about 530,000 distinct CDR3 sequences, roughly 13% being singletons. The table lists this clonotype with a few counts. The target antigen is unknown. This specimen consisted of PBMCs from blood, obtained 35 to 45 days after vaccination. V gene TRBV12-3 or TRBV12-4 combines with J gene TRBJ1-5, with D perhaps matching TRBD1 (6 bases). The TCR sequence derives from a man between 50 and 59 years old who received an inactivated influenza vaccine. CDR3 sequence: CASSFLGGANQPQHF. CDR3 nucleotide sequence: TGTGCCAGCAGTTTTCTAGGGGGAGCGAATCAGCCCCAGCATTTT.